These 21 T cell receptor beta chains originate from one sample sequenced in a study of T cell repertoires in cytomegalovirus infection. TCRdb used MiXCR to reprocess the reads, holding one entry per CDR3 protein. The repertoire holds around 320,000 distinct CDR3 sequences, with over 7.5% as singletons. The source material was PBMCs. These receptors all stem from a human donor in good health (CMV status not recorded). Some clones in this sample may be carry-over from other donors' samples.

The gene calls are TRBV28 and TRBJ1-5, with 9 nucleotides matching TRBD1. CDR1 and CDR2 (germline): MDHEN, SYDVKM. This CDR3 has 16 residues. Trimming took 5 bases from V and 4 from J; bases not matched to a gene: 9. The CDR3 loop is CASSRPGQGENQPQHF. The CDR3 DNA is TGTGCCAGCAGTCGACCGGGACAGGGAGAAAATCAGCCCCAGCATTTT.

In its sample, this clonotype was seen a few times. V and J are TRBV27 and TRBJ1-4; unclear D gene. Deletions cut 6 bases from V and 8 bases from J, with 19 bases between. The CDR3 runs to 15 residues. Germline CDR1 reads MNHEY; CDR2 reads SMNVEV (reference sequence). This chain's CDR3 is CASSPRGFNLEKLFF. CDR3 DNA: TGTGCCAGCAGCCCAAGAGGCTTCAATCTAGAAAAACTGTTTTTT. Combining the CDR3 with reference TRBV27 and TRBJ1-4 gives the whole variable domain EAQVTQNPRYLITVTGKKLTVTCSQNMNHEYMSWYRQDPGLGLRQIYYSMNVEVTDKGDVPEGYKVSRKEKRNFPLILESPSPNQTSLYFCASSPRGFNLEKLFFGSGTQLSVL.

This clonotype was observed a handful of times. CDR3 in amino acids: CASPGASGSPNTGELFF. The CDR3, as DNA: TGTGCCAGCCCTGGAGCCAGCGGGAGTCCAAACACCGGGGAGCTGTTTTTT. V gene TRBV18 combines with J gene TRBJ2-2; 8 bases are a match to TRBD2. Germline V gene lookup returns CDR1 KGHSH and CDR2 LQKENI. The CDR3 totals 17 residues. The ends lost 8 bases at V and 2 bases at J; junction bases unmatched: 13.

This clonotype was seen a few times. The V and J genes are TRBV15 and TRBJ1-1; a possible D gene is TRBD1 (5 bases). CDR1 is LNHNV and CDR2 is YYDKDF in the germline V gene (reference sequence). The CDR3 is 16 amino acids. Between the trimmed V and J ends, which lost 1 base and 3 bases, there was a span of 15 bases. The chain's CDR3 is CATSRARGARDTEAFF. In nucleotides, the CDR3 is TGTGCCACCAGCAGAGCGCGAGGGGCCCGGGACACTGAAGCTTTCTTT.

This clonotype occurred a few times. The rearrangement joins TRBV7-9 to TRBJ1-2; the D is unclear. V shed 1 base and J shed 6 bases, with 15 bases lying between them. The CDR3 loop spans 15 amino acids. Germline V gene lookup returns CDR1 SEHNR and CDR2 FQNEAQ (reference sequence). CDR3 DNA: TGTGCCAGCAGCTTAGGGCCGGGAGTATCGGATGGCTACACCTTC. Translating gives CASSLGPGVSDGYTF.

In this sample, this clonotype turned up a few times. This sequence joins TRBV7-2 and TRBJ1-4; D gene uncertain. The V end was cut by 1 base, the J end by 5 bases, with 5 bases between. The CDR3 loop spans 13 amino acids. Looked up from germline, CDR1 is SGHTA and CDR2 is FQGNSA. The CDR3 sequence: CASSLGPNEKLFF. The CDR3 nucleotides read TGTGCCAGCAGCTTAGGGCCAAATGAAAAACTGTTTTTT.

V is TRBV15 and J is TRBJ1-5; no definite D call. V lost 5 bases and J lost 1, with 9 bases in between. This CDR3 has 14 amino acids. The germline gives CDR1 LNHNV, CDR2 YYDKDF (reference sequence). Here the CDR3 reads CATSFGGSNQPQHF. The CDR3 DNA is TGTGCCACCAGCTTTGGAGGGAGCAATCAGCCCCAGCATTTT.

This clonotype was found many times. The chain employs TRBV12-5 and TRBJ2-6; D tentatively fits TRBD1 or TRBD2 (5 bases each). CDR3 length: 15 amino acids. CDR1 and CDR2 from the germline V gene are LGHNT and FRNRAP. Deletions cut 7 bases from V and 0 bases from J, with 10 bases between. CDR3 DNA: TGTGCTAGTGAGGGACGCAACTCTGGGGCCAACGTCCTGACTTTC. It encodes CASEGRNSGANVLTF.

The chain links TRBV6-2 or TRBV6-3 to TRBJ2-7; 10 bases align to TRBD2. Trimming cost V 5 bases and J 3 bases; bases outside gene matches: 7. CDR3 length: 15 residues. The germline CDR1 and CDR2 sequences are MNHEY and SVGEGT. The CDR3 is CASSTSGRANYEQYF. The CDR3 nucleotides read TGTGCCAGCAGTACAAGCGGGAGGGCGAACTACGAGCAGTACTTC.

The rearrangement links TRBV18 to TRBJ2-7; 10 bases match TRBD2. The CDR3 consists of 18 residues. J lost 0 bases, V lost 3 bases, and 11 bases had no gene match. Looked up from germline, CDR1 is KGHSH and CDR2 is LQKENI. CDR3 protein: CASSPLVAGGPSSYEQYF. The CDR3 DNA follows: TGTGCCAGCTCACCCCTTGTAGCGGGAGGCCCGTCCTCCTACGAGCAGTACTTC.

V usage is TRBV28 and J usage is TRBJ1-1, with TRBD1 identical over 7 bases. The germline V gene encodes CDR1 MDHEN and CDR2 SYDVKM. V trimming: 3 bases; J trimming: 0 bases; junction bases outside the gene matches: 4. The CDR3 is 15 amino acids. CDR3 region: CASSLRTGMNTEAFF. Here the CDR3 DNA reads TGTGCCAGCAGTTTGAGGACAGGTATGAACACTGAAGCTTTCTTT.

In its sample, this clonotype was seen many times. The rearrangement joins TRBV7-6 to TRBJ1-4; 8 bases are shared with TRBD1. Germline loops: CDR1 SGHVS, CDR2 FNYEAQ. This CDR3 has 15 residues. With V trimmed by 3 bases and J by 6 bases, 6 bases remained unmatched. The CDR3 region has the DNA TGTGCCAGCAGCTTCGGCGGGACAGGACATGAAAAACTGTTTTTT. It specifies CASSFGGTGHEKLFF.

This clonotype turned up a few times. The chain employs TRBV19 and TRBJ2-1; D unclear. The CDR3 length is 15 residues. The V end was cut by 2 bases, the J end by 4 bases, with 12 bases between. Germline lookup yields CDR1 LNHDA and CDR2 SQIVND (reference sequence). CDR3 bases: TGTGCCAGTAGTATAAGGCCTCTCTCATACAATGAGCAGTTCTTC. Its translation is CASSIRPLSYNEQFF.

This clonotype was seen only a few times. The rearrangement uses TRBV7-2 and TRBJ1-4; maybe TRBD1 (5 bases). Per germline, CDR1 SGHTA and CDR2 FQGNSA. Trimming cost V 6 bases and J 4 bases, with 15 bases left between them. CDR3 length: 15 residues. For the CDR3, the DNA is TGTGCCAGCAGGCAATTTGGGGGGAATAATGAAAAACTGTTTTTT. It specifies CASRQFGGNNEKLFF. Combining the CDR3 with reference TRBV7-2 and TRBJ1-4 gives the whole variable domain GAGVSQSPSNKVTEKGKDVELRCDPISGHTALYWYRQSLGQGLEFLIYFQGNSAPDKSGLPSDRFSAERTGGSVSTLTIQRTQQEDSAVYLCASRQFGGNNEKLFFGSGTQLSVL.

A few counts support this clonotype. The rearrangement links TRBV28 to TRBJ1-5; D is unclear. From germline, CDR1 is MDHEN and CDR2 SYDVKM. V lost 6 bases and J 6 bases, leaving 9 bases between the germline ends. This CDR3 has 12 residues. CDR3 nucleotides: TGTGCCAGCAGCGGACTCGCTCAGCCCCAGCATTTT. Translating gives CASSGLAQPQHF.

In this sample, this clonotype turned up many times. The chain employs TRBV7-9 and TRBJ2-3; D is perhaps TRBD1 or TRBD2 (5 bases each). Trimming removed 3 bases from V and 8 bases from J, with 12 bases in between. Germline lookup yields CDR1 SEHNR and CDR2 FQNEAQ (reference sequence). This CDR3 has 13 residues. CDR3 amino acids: CASSFNRDPTQYF. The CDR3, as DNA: TGTGCCAGCAGCTTTAATCGGGACCCTACGCAGTATTTT.

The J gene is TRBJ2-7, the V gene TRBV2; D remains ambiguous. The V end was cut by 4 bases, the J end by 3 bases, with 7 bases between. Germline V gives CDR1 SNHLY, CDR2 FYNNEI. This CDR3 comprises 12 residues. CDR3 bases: TGTGCCAGCAGTGTGGTGGGCTACGAGCAGTACTTC. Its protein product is CASSVVGYEQYF.

CDR3 nucleotides: TGTGCCAGCAGTCCCACACAGGTGACCCAGTACTTC. Translating gives CASSPTQVTQYF. The gene calls are TRBV28 and TRBJ2-5; D perhaps matches TRBD1 (5 bases). This CDR3 has 12 amino acids. V gave up 5 bases and J gave up 7 bases, with 11 bases separating them. Germline V gene lookup returns CDR1 MDHEN and CDR2 SYDVKM.

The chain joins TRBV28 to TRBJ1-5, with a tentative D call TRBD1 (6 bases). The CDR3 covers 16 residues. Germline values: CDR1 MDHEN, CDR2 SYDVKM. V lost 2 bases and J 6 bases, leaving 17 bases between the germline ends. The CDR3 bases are TGTGCCAGCAGTTTACGAATGGGGGGGCCGGGTCAGCCCCAGCATTTT. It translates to CASSLRMGGPGQPQHF.

DNA for the CDR3: TGTGCCATCAGGATTATGGACAGGGGTAGCTCCTACGAGCAGTACTTC. It yields the protein CAIRIMDRGSSYEQYF. The chain joins TRBV10-3 to TRBJ2-7, with 9 nucleotides matching TRBD1. Germline V lookup: CDR1 ENHRY, CDR2 SYGVKD. There are 16 residues in the CDR3. V was clipped by 6 bases and J by 0 bases; unmatched bases: 9.

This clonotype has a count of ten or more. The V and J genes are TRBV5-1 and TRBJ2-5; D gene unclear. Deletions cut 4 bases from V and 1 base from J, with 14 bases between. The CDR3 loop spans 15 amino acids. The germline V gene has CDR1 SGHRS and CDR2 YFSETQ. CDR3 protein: CASSVGRKPQETQYF. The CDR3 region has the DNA TGCGCCAGCAGCGTCGGACGCAAACCCCAAGAGACCCAGTACTTC.